The 2 T cell receptor beta chains below come from one sample, sequenced in a study of cytotoxic CD8 clonotypes in ibrutinib-treated CLL. TCRdb's table, derived via immunoSEQ multiplex PCR, lists solely in-frame clones and lacks some. The profile shows around 250,000 clones, 60% to 75% of them singletons. Sequencing used PBMCs, obtained after 24 months of ibrutinib treatment. All receptors derive from a human donor with chronic lymphocytic leukemia.

The chain couples TRBV4-3 to TRBJ2-4; TRBD2 might be the D (5 bases). The V gene's germline CDR1 is LGHNA and CDR2 YSLEER. This CDR3 is 16 amino acids long. With 1 base removed from V and 6 bases from J, the gap between germline ends came to 16 bases. The CDR3 DNA is TGCGCCAGCAGCCAAGGGAGAGGGCCTCTGGGAAACATTCAGTACTTC. Translated, it gives CASSQGRGPLGNIQYF.

The chain has TRBV9 and TRBJ2-1; TRBD2 matches 10 bases. V was clipped by 0 bases and J by 3 bases; unmatched bases: 9. The CDR3 is made up of 18 amino acids. The V gene's germline CDR1 is SGDLS and CDR2 YYNGEE. CDR3 nucleotide sequence: TGTGCCAGCAGCGTAGTCCCGACTAGCGGGTCATTCTACAATGAGCAGTTCTTC. It codes for CASSVVPTSGSFYNEQFF.